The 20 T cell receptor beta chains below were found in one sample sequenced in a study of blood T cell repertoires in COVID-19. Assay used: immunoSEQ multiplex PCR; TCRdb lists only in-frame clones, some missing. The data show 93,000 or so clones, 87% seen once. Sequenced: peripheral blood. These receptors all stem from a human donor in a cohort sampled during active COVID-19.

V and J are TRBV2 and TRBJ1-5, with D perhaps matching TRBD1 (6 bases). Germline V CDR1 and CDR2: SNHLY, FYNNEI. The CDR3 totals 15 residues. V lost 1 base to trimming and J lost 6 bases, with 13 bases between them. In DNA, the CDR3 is TGTGCCAGCAGTGAAGGAGGACAGTTGAGTCAGCCCCAGCATTTT. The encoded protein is CASSEGGQLSQPQHF.

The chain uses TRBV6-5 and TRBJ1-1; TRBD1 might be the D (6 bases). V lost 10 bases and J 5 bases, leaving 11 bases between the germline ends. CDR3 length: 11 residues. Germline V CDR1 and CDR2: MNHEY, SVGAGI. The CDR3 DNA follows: TGTGCCACCCAGGGGTGGACTGAAGCTTTCTTT. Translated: CATQGWTEAFF.

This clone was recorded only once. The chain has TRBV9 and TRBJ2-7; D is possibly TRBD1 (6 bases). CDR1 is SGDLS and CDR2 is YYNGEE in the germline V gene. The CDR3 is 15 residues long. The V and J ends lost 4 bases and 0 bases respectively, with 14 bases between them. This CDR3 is CASSLGAESSYEQYF. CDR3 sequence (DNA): TGTGCCAGCAGCCTGGGGGCGGAAAGCTCCTACGAGCAGTACTTC.

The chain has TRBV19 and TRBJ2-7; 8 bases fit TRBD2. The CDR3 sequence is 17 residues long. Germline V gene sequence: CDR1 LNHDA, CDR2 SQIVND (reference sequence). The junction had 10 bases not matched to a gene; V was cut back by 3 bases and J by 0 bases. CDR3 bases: TGTGCCAGTAGTATCGCCGCTACTAGCGGCGGCTCCTACGAGCAGTACTTC. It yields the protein CASSIAATSGGSYEQYF.

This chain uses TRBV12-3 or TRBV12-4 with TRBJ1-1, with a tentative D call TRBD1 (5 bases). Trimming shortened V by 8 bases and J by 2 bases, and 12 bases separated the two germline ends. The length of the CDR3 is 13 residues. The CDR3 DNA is TGTGCCAGCGGTCGACAGAGTAACACTGAAGCTTTCTTT. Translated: CASGRQSNTEAFF.

The CDR3, as DNA: TGTGCCAGCAGCTCGGCCGAGCACGTCAGGGGGAATCAGCCCCAGCATTTT. This sequence encodes CASSSAEHVRGNQPQHF. The rearrangement joins TRBV7-2 to TRBJ1-5, with TRBD1 matching 7 bases. This CDR3 contains 17 residues. V trimming: 4 bases; J trimming: 4 bases; junction bases outside the gene matches: 13. The V gene's germline CDR1 is SGHTA and CDR2 FQGNSA.

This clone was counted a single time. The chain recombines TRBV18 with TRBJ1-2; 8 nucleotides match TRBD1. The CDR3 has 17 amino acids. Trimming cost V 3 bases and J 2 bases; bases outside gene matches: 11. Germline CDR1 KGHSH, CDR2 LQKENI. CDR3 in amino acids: CASSPSIGTGHNYGYTF. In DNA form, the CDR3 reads TGTGCCAGCTCACCCTCAATAGGGACAGGTCACAACTATGGCTACACCTTC.

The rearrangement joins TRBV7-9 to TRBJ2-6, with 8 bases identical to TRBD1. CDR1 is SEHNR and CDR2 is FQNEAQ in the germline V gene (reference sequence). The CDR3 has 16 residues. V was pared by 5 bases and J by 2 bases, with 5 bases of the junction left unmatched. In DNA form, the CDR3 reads TGTGCCAGCAGCCTTAGGACAGGGACTGGGGCCAACGTCCTGACTTTC. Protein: CASSLRTGTGANVLTF.

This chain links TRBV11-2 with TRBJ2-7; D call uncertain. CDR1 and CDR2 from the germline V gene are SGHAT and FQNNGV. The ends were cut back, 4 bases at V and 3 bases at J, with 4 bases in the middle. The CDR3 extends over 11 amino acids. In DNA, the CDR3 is TGTGCCAGCAGCTGGAGCTACGAGCAGTACTTC. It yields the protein CASSWSYEQYF. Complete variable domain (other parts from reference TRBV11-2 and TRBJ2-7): EAGVAQSPRYKIIEKRQSVAFWCNPISGHATLYWYQQILGQGPKLLIQFQNNGVVDDSQLPKDRFSAERLKGVDSTLKIQPAKLEDSAVYLCASSWSYEQYFGPGTRLTVT.

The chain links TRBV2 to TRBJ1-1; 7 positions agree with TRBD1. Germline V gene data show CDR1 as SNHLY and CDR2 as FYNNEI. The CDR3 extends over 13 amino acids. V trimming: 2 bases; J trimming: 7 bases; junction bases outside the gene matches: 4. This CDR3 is CASSEQGGGEAFF. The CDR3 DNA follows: TGTGCCAGCAGTGAACAGGGGGGCGGTGAAGCTTTCTTT. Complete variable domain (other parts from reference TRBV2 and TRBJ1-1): EPEVTQTPSHQVTQMGQEVILRCVPISNHLYFYWYRQILGQKVEFLVSFYNNEISEKSEIFDDQFSVERPDGSNFTLKIRSTKLEDSAMYFCASSEQGGGEAFFGQGTRLTVV.

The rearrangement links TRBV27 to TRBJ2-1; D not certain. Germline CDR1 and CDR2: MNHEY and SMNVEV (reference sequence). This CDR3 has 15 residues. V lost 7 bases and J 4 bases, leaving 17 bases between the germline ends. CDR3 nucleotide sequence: TGTGCCAGCACCGGTAGCCGCCTACTTTACAATGAGCAGTTCTTC. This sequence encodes CASTGSRLLYNEQFF.

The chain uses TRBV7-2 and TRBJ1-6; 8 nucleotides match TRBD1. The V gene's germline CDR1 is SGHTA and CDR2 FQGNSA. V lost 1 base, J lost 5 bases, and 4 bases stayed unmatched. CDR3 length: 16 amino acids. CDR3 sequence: CASSLGQGPDNSPLHF. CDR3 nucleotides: TGTGCCAGCAGCTTAGGACAGGGGCCAGATAATTCACCCCTCCACTTT. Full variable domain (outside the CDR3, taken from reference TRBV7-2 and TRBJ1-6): GAGVSQSPSNKVTEKGKDVELRCDPISGHTALYWYRQSLGQGLEFLIYFQGNSAPDKSGLPSDRFSAERTGGSVSTLTIQRTQQEDSAVYLCASSLGQGPDNSPLHFGNGTRLTVT.

The CDR3 loop is CASSASLQGSQPQHF. The DNA for the CDR3 is TGTGCCAGTAGTGCCTCCCTCCAGGGGAGTCAGCCCCAGCATTTT. This chain connects TRBV19 to TRBJ1-5; perhaps TRBD1 as D (6 bases). The V end lost 5 bases, the J end lost 6 bases, and 17 bases lay between the germline ends. CDR3 length: 15 residues. CDR1 LNHDA and CDR2 SQIVND come from the germline V gene (reference sequence).

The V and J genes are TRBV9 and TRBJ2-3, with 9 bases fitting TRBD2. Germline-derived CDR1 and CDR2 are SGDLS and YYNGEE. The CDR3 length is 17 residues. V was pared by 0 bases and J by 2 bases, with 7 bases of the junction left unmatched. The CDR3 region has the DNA TGTGCCAGCAGCGTAGGGTCTAGCGGGGACGTCACAGATACGCAGTATTTT. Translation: CASSVGSSGDVTDTQYF.

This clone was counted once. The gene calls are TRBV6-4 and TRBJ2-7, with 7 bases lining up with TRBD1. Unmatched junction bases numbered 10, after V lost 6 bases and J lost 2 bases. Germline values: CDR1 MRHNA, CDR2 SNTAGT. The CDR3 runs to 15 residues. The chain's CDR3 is CASRRTGTATYEQYF. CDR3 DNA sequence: TGTGCCAGCAGGCGAACCGGGACAGCCACCTACGAGCAGTACTTC.

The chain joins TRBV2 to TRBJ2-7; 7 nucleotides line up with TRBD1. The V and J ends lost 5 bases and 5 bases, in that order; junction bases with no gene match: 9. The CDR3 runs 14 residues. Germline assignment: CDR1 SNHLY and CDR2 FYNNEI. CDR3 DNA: TGTGCCAGCAGTAGACAGGGTGGTGACCACGAGCAGTACTTC. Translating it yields CASSRQGGDHEQYF.

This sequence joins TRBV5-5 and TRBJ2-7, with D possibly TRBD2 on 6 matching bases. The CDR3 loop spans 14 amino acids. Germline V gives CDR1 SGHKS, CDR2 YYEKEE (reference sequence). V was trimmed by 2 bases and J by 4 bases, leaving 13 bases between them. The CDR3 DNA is TGTGCCAGCAGCTTTTGGGACTCCAGGTACGAGCAGTACTTC. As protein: CASSFWDSRYEQYF.

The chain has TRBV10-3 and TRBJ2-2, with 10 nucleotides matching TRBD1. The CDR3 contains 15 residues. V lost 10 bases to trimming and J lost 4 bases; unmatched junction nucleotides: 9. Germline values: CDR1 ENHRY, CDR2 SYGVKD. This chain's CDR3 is CASRPGQGTTGELFF. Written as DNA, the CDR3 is TGTGCCAGTCGTCCGGGACAGGGGACCACCGGGGAGCTGTTTTTT.

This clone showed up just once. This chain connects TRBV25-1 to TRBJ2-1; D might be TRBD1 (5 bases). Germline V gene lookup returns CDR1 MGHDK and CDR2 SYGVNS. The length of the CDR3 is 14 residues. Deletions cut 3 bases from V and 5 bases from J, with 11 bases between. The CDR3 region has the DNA TGTGCCAGCAGTGAGTTCGACAGTGACAATGAGCAGTTCTTC. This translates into CASSEFDSDNEQFF.

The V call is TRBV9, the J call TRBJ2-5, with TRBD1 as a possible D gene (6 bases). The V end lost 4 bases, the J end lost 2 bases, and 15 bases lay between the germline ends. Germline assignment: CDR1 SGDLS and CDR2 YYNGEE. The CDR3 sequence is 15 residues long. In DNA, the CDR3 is TGTGCCAGCAGCCCACGGACCCAGGGGCAAGAGACCCAGTACTTC. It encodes CASSPRTQGQETQYF.